The T cell receptor (beta chain) described here comes from a study of T cell responses to AZD1222 COVID-19 vaccine. Method: immunoSEQ multiplex PCR; TCRdb's copy keeps in-frame clones and lacks some. The sample shows 130,000 to 150,000 clones, roughly 80% of them seen only once. The origin of this receptor is an adult in good health. This material consisted of peripheral blood, taken on day 0 of MenACWY control vaccination.

The DNA of the CDR3 is TGCGCCAGCAGTCACCGGTGCGTCAGGGAGAGGAATCAGCCCCAGCATTTT. Translated: CASSHRCVRERNQPQHF. This chain links TRBV23-1 with TRBJ1-5; TRBD1 might be the D (5 bases). TRBV23-1 is reported as an ORF; its role is uncertain. The CDR3 loop spans 17 amino acids. V lost 3 bases, J lost 4 bases, and 19 bases lay in between.